Following are 10 T cell receptor beta chains from one sample sequenced in a study of OX40 agonist ivuxolimab in advanced cancers. Produced via immunoSEQ multiplex PCR; TCRdb's table is partial and in-frame only. The top ten hold 0.38% of the sample, which has 40,000 or so clones, approximately 86% seen once. Specimen: CD4+ or CD8+ T cells sorted from blood, collected in a trial of the OX40 agonist ivuxolimab. The source of these receptors is an adult with an advanced solid tumor such as melanoma, head and neck, liver or kidney cancer.

The chain has TRBV5-6 and TRBJ1-1; a possible D gene is TRBD1 (5 bases). V lost 4 bases and J lost 4, with 14 bases in between. CDR3 size: 14 residues. Per germline, CDR1 SGHDT and CDR2 YYEEEE. The CDR3 bases are TGTGCCAGCAGCCCTGGCAGGGCCGGCACTGAAGCTTTCTTT. Translated: CASSPGRAGTEAFF.

This clone has a single count. The chain uses TRBV2 and TRBJ2-5; no clear D. CDR3 size: 13 residues. The germline CDR1 and CDR2 sequences are SNHLY and FYNNEI. The V gene lost 7 bases and the J gene lost 5 bases, with 14 bases spanning the gap. CDR3 loop: CASNRAKRETQYF. Written as DNA, the CDR3 is TGTGCCAGCAATCGAGCCAAAAGGGAGACCCAGTACTTC.

The V call is TRBV11-2, the J call TRBJ2-3; 10 nucleotides line up with TRBD1. CDR3 size: 15 residues. Trimming removed 5 bases from V and 5 bases from J; junction bases left unmatched: 7. CDR1 SGHAT and CDR2 FQNNGV come from the germline V gene. The CDR3 DNA reads TGTGCCAGCAGCGCGGGGACAGGGGTACAAGATACGCAGTATTTT. It specifies CASSAGTGVQDTQYF. Full variable domain (remainder filled in from reference TRBV11-2 and TRBJ2-3): EAGVAQSPRYKIIEKRQSVAFWCNPISGHATLYWYQQILGQGPKLLIQFQNNGVVDDSQLPKDRFSAERLKGVDSTLKIQPAKLEDSAVYLCASSAGTGVQDTQYFGPGTRLTVL.

In its sample, this clone was seen a few times. V is TRBV30 and J is TRBJ2-1; D uncertain. This CDR3 region has 11 residues. V was clipped by 4 bases and J by 7 bases, with 8 bases between them. Germline values: CDR1 GTSNPN, CDR2 SVGIG (reference sequence). The CDR3 protein is CAWTPRNEQFF. The CDR3 nucleotides are TGTGCCTGGACCCCAAGAAATGAGCAGTTCTTC.

J is TRBJ2-1 and V is TRBV28, with 11 bases that match TRBD2. Per germline, CDR1 MDHEN and CDR2 SYDVKM. This CDR3 is built from 15 residues. The ends lost 7 bases at V and 5 bases at J; junction bases unmatched: 7. CDR3 amino acids: CASKLPGLADNEQFF. CDR3 nucleotide sequence: TGTGCCAGCAAGCTACCGGGACTAGCGGACAATGAGCAGTTCTTC.

V usage is TRBV19 and J usage is TRBJ1-5; possible D gene TRBD1, 5 bases. This CDR3 has 12 amino acids. The germline CDR1 and CDR2 sequences are LNHDA and SQIVND (reference sequence). The V end lost 6 bases, the J end lost 7 bases, and 10 bases lay between the germline ends. For the CDR3, the DNA is TGTGCCAGTAGGTCAGGGAAGCAGCCCCAGCATTTT. This translates into CASRSGKQPQHF.

The chain employs TRBV29-1 and TRBJ2-1; no clear D gene. CDR1 is SQVTM and CDR2 is ANQGSEA in the germline V gene. The CDR3 extends over 11 amino acids. V lost 3 bases to trimming and J lost 6 bases, with 6 bases between them. The CDR3 loop is CSVDMGNEQFF. The CDR3 region has the DNA TGCAGCGTTGATATGGGCAATGAGCAGTTCTTC.

CDR3 region: CAISLGQGNTDTQYF. Written as DNA, the CDR3 is TGTGCCATCAGTTTGGGACAGGGGAACACAGATACGCAGTATTTT. The chain recombines TRBV10-3 with TRBJ2-3, with TRBD1 matching over 10 bases. Germline values: CDR1 ENHRY, CDR2 SYGVKD. The ends lost 5 bases at V and 2 bases at J; junction bases unmatched: 4. This CDR3 contains 15 residues.

This clone was found once. V and J are TRBV5-6 and TRBJ2-2, with 7 bases fitting TRBD2. Trimming removed 4 bases from V and 8 bases from J; junction bases left unmatched: 5. The CDR3 has 13 residues. Germline CDR1 SGHDT, CDR2 YYEEEE. The CDR3 DNA reads as TGTGCCAGCAGCCCGGGACTATCTGGGGAGCTGTTTTTT. Translating gives CASSPGLSGELFF.

The genes are TRBV7-6 and TRBJ2-6; no definite D call. The germline CDR1 and CDR2 sequences are SGHVS and FNYEAQ. V gave up 6 bases and J gave up 1 base, with 22 bases separating them. The CDR3 is 19 residues long. CDR3 DNA: TGTGCCAGCAGTTCCGGACGATCTGCAAAAAAATCTGGGGCCAACGTCCTGACTTTC. Translated, it gives CASSSGRSAKKSGANVLTF.